The clone carrying this T cell receptor (beta chain) is a singleton in its sample. Its specificity is unknown. The germline V gene encodes CDR1 LNHDA and CDR2 SQIVND (reference sequence). V lost 5 bases to trimming and J lost 4 bases; unmatched junction nucleotides: 7. CDR3 length equals 15 residues. This entry comes from a study of shared clonotypes between healthy human individuals. Points from the study as a whole: The naive CD4 repertoires of a few donors were compared, and around 5.1% of clonotypes were shared. Limited genetic and exposure-history diversity came from having few donors.

It was CD45RO-negative cells, positively selected for CCR7, that made up naive CD8 cells, with terminally differentiated effector memory CD45RA+ cells excluded. Method: immunoSEQ multiplex PCR; TCRdb's copy keeps in-frame clones and lacks some. Counted here are almost 700,000 clones, roughly nine tenths occurring once; the ten biggest clones make up more than 20%. The TCR originated in a young man in good health. This chain uses TRBV19 with TRBJ2-7, with TRBD1 identical over 11 bases. Sequencing used naive CD8+ T cells sorted from blood. CDR3 nucleotide sequence: TGTGCCAGTAGTGCCGGGACAGGGGGTACTTACGAGCAGTACTTC. Translating it yields CASSAGTGGTYEQYF.